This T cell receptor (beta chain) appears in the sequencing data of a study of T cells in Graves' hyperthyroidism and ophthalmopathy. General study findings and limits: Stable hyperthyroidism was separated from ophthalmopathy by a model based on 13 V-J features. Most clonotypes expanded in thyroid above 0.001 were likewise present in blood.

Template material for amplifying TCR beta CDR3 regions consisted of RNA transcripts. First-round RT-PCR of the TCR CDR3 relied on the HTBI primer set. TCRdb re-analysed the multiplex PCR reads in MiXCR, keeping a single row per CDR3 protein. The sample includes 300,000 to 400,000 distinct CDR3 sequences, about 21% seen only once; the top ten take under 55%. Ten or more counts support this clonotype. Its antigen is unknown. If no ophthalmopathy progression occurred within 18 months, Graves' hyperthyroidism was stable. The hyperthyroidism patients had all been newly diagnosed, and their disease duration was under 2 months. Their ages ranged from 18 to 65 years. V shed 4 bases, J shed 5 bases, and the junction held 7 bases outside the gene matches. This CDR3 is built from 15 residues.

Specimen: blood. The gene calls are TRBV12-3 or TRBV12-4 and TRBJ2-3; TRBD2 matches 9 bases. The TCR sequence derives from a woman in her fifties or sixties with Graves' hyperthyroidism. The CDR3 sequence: CASSSSGTSLDTQYF. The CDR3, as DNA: TGTGCCAGCAGTTCCTCCGGGACTAGCCTAGATACGCAGTATTTT.